The entry below describes one T cell receptor (beta chain). Its antigen is as yet unknown. The trim removed 1 base at V and 2 bases at J, leaving 6 bases unmatched. This CDR3 has 17 residues. Germline V gene sequence: CDR1 LNHNV, CDR2 YYDKDF (reference sequence). The data were taken from a study of cytomegalovirus exposure and HLA in healthy donors. Whole-study results and caveats: TCR beta V- and J-gene trimming, according to a later analysis, was linked to a missense DCLRE1C variant. Researchers left out some V segments, among them TRBV6-2 and TRBV6-3, as indistinguishable. The investigators catalogued 150 to 200 TCR beta chains as cytomegalovirus-associated.

Researchers ran the PCR with 60 Vbeta and 13 Jbeta primers. Assay: immunoSEQ multiplex PCR; the TCRdb copy retains only in-frame clones and omits some. Among 120,000 to 150,000 clones listed, 70% to 80% were seen once. The receptor's source is a man aged 18 to 30 in good health and CMV-seronegative. The chain joins TRBV15 to TRBJ2-3; 10 bases map to TRBD2. Source material: PBMCs. CDR3 sequence: CATSRGGAGGTTDTQYF. Here the CDR3 DNA reads TGTGCCACCAGCAGAGGGGGAGCGGGAGGGACCACAGATACGCAGTATTTT.